This T cell receptor beta chain was sequenced in a study of Ad26.COV2.S vaccination and SARS-CoV-2 variants. Here immunoSEQ multiplex PCR was the method, and the copy in TCRdb shows in-frame clones only, minus some. Of 300,000 to 350,000 clones in the sample, approximately 86% were seen once. Treatment here: around 19 received Ad26.COV2.S at low or high dose, single or two shots; roughly 5 received placebo; per-sample allocation not given. Sampling took place 63 days after the first vaccine or placebo injection. Germline V gene sequence: CDR1 SEHNR, CDR2 FQNEAQ (reference sequence). Trimming shortened V by 5 bases and J by 9 bases, and 14 bases separated the two germline ends. CDR3 length equals 13 residues.

The chain combines TRBV7-9 with TRBJ1-3; TRBD1 is a possible D gene (6 bases). This receptor was identified in a person between 18 and 60 years old who received the Ad26.COV2.S COVID-19 vaccine or a placebo. The sequencing here drew on peripheral blood, taken in a trial of Ad26.COV2.S vaccine versus placebo. This CDR3 reads CASSRHREFTIYF. The CDR3 coding sequence is TGTGCCAGCAGCCGACACAGGGAATTCACCATATATTTT.